This passage covers 15 T cell receptor beta chains from one sample sequenced in a study of glioma-infiltrating T cells after dendritic cell vaccination. Regarding time point: after dendritic cell vaccination, including at tumor progression/relapse. Here immunoSEQ multiplex PCR was the method, and the copy in TCRdb shows in-frame clones only, minus some. Seen here are 90,000 to 140,000 clones, around 87% observed once, and the top ten hold roughly 2.8%. The input for sequencing was blood, taken after dendritic cell vaccination. The receptors derive from a human donor with glioblastoma.

This clone was observed a few times. The V and J genes are TRBV6-1 and TRBJ2-3; D remains ambiguous. The CDR3 length is 14 residues. CDR1 and CDR2 from the germline V gene are MNHNS and SASEGT. V was cut by 8 bases and J by 4 bases, with 16 bases left in between. The DNA for the CDR3 is TGTGCCAGCTCTGGGCCTGCCTGGGCAGATACGCAGTATTTT. As protein: CASSGPAWADTQYF.

As regards this clone: At one end, the junction sequence differs from germline, possibly due to a read error. CDR3 nucleotides: TGTGCTAGCAGCTCGGGAACTAGCGGGGGGCCAGATACGCAGTATTTT. Translated, it gives CASSSGTSGGPDTQYF. V gene TRBV7-7 combines with J gene TRBJ2-3, with 12 bases that match TRBD2. CDR3 size: 16 residues. CDR1 and CDR2 (germline): SSHAT, FNYEAQ (reference sequence). The variable domain in full, completed from reference TRBV7-7 and TRBJ2-3, reads GAGVSQSPRYKVTKRGQDVTLRCDPISSHATLYWYQQALGQGPEFLTYFNYEAQPDKSGLPSDRFSAERPEGSISTLTIQRTEQRDSAMYRCASSSGTSGGPDTQYFGPGTRLTVL.

The V and J genes are TRBV2 and TRBJ1-2; no reliable D call. The CDR3 has 16 amino acids. Germline V gives CDR1 SNHLY, CDR2 FYNNEI. Trimming pared 5 bases from V and 0 bases from J, leaving 16 bases between. As DNA, the CDR3 is TGTGCCAGCAGTTTCCCCCCCTCCGGGGCTAACTATGGCTACACCTTC. Translation gives CASSFPPSGANYGYTF.

This rearrangement joins TRBV7-9 to TRBJ2-5, with a tentative D call TRBD1 (6 bases). Germline-derived CDR1 and CDR2 are SEHNR and FQNEAQ (reference sequence). The CDR3 runs 13 residues. Trimming cost V 4 bases and J 3 bases, with 9 bases left between them. This CDR3 reads CASSSRDKETQYF. The CDR3 DNA reads TGTGCCAGCAGCTCCCGGGACAAAGAGACCCAGTACTTC.

J is TRBJ2-3 and V is TRBV30; TRBD1 matches at 7 bases. The length of the CDR3 is 13 residues. V dropped 8 bases and J dropped 0; count of bases not matched to a gene: 5. In germline, CDR1 is GTSNPN, CDR2 SVGIG (reference sequence). The CDR3 loop reads CASLGQSTDTQYF. CDR3 nucleotides: TGTGCCAGCCTGGGACAGAGCACAGATACGCAGTATTTT.

This CDR3 is CASSTLAGGTEQYF. CDR3 DNA sequence: TGTGCCAGCAGCACCCTAGCGGGGGGGACCGAGCAGTACTTC. The chain has TRBV9 and TRBJ2-7; TRBD2 agrees at 12 bases. Germline-derived CDR1 and CDR2 are SGDLS and YYNGEE. The CDR3 runs to 14 residues. With 4 bases clipped from V and 6 bases from J, the junction kept 5 bases outside the gene matches.

The chain carries TRBV10-2 and TRBJ2-7; 9 nucleotides agree with TRBD1. The germline gives CDR1 WSHSY, CDR2 SAAADI. The CDR3 is made up of 14 amino acids. V lost 6 bases, J lost 4 bases, and 7 bases stayed unmatched. CDR3: CASRAGTGKYEQYF. The CDR3 region has the DNA TGCGCCAGCAGAGCCGGGACAGGGAAGTACGAGCAGTACTTC.

The genes are TRBV25-1 and TRBJ1-1; 9 bases match TRBD1. The CDR3 consists of 15 residues. The V gene end was trimmed by 5 bases and the J gene end by 1 base; junction bases not matched to a gene: 5. Germline CDR1 is MGHDK and CDR2 is SYGVNS. The CDR3 coding sequence is TGTGCCAGCAGTCATTCGGGACAGGGGAACACTGAAGCTTTCTTT. This encodes CASSHSGQGNTEAFF.

The CDR3 DNA sequence: TGTGCCAGCAGTTTTCGGGGGGGAGTAGGTGGTGGCTACACCTTC. Amino acid sequence: CASSFRGGVGGGYTF. The chain is built from TRBV27 and TRBJ1-2; tentative D call: TRBD1 (5 bases). V was cut by 3 bases and J by 7 bases, with 18 bases left in between. This CDR3 has 15 residues. Germline values: CDR1 MNHEY, CDR2 SMNVEV (reference sequence).

The chain uses TRBV7-9 and TRBJ2-3, with D uncertain. Trimming cost V 1 base and J 7 bases, with 6 bases left between them. Per the germline V gene, CDR1 is SEHNR and CDR2 is FQNEAQ (reference sequence). This CDR3 spans 12 amino acids. The CDR3 here is CASSLDDYTQYF. DNA of the CDR3: TGTGCCAGCAGCTTAGATGACTATACGCAGTATTTT.

The chain couples TRBV7-9 to TRBJ1-3; maybe TRBD1 (6 bases). Trimming removed 5 bases at V and 1 base at J, with 12 bases between. Germline V CDR1 and CDR2: SEHNR, FQNEAQ (reference sequence). The CDR3 is 15 amino acids. CDR3 loop: CASSPPDSSGNTIYF. The CDR3 bases are TGTGCCAGCAGCCCTCCGGACAGTTCTGGAAACACCATATATTTT.

J is TRBJ2-1 and V is TRBV5-1; 9 bases map to TRBD2. This CDR3 spans 15 amino acids. Trimming took 0 bases from V and 10 from J; bases not matched to a gene: 8. The germline V gene has CDR1 SGHRS and CDR2 YFSETQ. CDR3 bases: TGCGCCAGCAGCTTGGCTAGCGGGAATAGAGACGAGCAGTTCTTC. Protein: CASSLASGNRDEQFF.

The chain's CDR3 is CASSPTGRAYNEQFF. CDR3 bases: TGTGCCAGCTCACCAACAGGGCGGGCCTACAATGAGCAGTTCTTC. The chain employs TRBV18 and TRBJ2-1; tentatively, D is TRBD1 (6 bases). This CDR3 spans 15 amino acids. V shed 2 bases and J shed 2 bases, with 10 bases lying between them. Germline CDR1 and CDR2: KGHSH and LQKENI. The whole variable domain, remainder taken from reference TRBV18 and TRBJ2-1, is NAGVMQNPRHLVRRRGQEARLRCSPMKGHSHVYWYRQLPEEGLKFMVYLQKENIIDESGMPKERFSAEFPKEGPSILRIQQVVRGDSAAYFCASSPTGRAYNEQFFGPGTRLTVL.

The chain uses TRBV19 and TRBJ2-1; 8 nucleotides line up with TRBD2. The germline gives CDR1 LNHDA, CDR2 SQIVND (reference sequence). This CDR3 has 13 residues. Trimming cost V 5 bases and J 6 bases; bases outside gene matches: 3. This CDR3 is CASSLGTSNEQFF. CDR3 DNA sequence: TGTGCCAGTAGTCTCGGGACTAGCAATGAGCAGTTCTTC.

The chain couples TRBV6-5 to TRBJ1-4; D call uncertain. Trimming pared 0 bases from V and 0 bases from J, leaving 5 bases between. CDR3 size: 15 residues. The V gene's germline CDR1 is MNHEY and CDR2 SVGAGI. In DNA, the CDR3 is TGTGCCAGCAGTTACTCCAGTGCAACTAATGAAAAACTGTTTTTT. The encoded protein is CASSYSSATNEKLFF.